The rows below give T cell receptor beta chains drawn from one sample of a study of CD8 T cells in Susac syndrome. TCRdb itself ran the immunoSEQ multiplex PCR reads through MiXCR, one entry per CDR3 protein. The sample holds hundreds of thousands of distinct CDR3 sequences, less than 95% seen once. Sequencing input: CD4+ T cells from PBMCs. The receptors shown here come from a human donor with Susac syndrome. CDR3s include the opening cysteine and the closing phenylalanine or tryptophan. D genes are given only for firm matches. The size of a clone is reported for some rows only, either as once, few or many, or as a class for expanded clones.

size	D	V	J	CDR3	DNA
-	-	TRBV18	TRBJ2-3	CASSPPRRTSTDTQYF	TGTGCCAGCTCACCACCGCGAAGGACTAGCACAGATACGCAGTATTTT
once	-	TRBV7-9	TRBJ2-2	CASSLARGNTGELFF	TGTGCCAGCAGCTTAGCGAGGGGGAACACCGGGGAGCTGTTTTTT
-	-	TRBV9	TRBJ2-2	CASSVGRHTGELFF	TGTGCCAGCAGCGTAGGTCGGCACACCGGGGAGCTGTTTTTT
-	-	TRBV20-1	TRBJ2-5	CSAGDAGAEETQYF	TGCAGTGCGGGGGATGCGGGGGCTGAAGAGACCCAGTACTTC
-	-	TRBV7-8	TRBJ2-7	CASSPRPRGSSYEQYF	TGTGCCAGCAGCCCACGCCCCAGGGGATCCTCCTACGAGCAGTACTTC
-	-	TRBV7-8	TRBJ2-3	CASIPPGTTLGTQYF	TGTGCCAGCATCCCACCCGGGACCACTTTAGGTACGCAGTATTTT
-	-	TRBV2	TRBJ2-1	CASKEPRGSYNEQFF	TGTGCCAGCAAAGAGCCACGGGGATCCTACAATGAGCAGTTCTTC
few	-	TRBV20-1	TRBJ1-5	CSARVTGNQPQHF	TGCAGTGCTAGAGTGACGGGGAATCAGCCCCAGCATTTT
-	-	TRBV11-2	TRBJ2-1	CASSLEAGANYNEQFF	TGTGCCAGCAGCTTAGAGGCGGGGGCTAACTACAATGAGCAGTTCTTC
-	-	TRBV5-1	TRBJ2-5	CASSLRGPRGTGQETQYF	TGCGCCAGCAGCTTGCGCGGTCCCCGGGGAACTGGCCAAGAGACCCAGTACTTC
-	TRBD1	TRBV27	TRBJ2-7	CASRRTGEYEQYF	TGTGCCAGCAGAAGGACAGGGGAGTACGAGCAGTACTTC
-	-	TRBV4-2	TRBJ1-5	CASSQDRDQPQHF	TGTGCCAGCAGCCAAGACCGGGATCAGCCCCAGCATTTT
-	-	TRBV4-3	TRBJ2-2	CASSQIRAGELFF	TGCGCCAGCAGCCAGATCAGGGCTGGGGAGCTGTTTTTT
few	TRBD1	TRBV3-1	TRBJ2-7	CASSPRTGGSEQYF	TGTGCCAGCAGCCCTCGGACAGGGGGCAGCGAGCAGTACTTC
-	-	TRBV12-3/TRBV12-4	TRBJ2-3	CASSFAREADTQYF	TGTGCCAGCAGTTTCGCAAGGGAGGCAGATACGCAGTATTTT
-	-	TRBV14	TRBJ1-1	CASSQSGHTEAFF	TGTGCCAGCAGCCAATCTGGGCACACTGAAGCTTTCTTT
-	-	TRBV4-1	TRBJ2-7	CASSQEREGQQYF	TGCGCCAGCAGCCAAGAGAGGGAAGGGCAGCAGTACTTC
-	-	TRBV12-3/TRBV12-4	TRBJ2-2	CASSSRGNTGELFF	TGTGCCAGCAGTAGCAGGGGTAACACCGGGGAGCTGTTTTTT
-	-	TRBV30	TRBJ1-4	CAWSAGTNEKLFF	TGTGCCTGGAGTGCTGGGACTAATGAAAAACTGTTTTTT
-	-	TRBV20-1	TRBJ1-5	CSAREYKSNQPQHF	TGCAGTGCTAGAGAGTACAAGTCCAATCAGCCCCAGCATTTT
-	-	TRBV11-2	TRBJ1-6	CASSLTATENSPLHF	TGTGCCAGCAGCTTGACAGCTACTGAGAATTCACCCCTCCACTTT
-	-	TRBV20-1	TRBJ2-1	CSARSAANSNEQFF	TGCAGTGCTAGATCGGCGGCTAATTCCAATGAGCAGTTCTTC
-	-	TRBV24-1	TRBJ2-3	CATSDSVTSTDTQYF	TGTGCCACCAGTGACTCGGTGACGAGCACAGATACGCAGTATTTT
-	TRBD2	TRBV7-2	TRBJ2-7	CASSLGREGEQYF	TGTGCCAGCAGCTTAGGCAGGGAGGGCGAGCAGTACTTC
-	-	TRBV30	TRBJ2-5	CAWSALDPWETQYF	TGTGCCTGGAGTGCACTCGATCCGTGGGAGACCCAGTACTTC
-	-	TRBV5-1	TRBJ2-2	CASSLTVNTGELFF	TGCGCCAGCAGCTTGACAGTTAACACCGGGGAGCTGTTTTTT
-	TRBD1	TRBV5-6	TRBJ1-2	CASSLGLRGLNGYTF	TGTGCCAGCAGCTTGGGCCTCAGGGGGCTTAATGGCTACACCTTC
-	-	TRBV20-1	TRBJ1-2	CSARDPGQGYTF	TGCAGTGCTAGAGACCCAGGACAAGGCTACACCTTC
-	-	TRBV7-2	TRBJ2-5	CASSLQLGTSQETQYF	TGTGCCAGCAGCCTCCAACTAGGTACAAGCCAAGAGACCCAGTACTTC
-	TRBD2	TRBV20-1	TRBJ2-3	CSAREVGGGSTDTQYF	TGCAGTGCTAGAGAAGTTGGGGGGGGGTCGACAGATACGCAGTATTTT
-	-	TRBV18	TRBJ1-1	CASSPGDTNTEAFF	TGTGCCAGCTCCCCCGGGGACACTAACACTGAAGCTTTCTTT
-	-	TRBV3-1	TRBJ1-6	CASSQDTGSNSPLHF	TGTGCCAGCAGCCAAGACACAGGTAGTAATTCACCCCTCCACTTT
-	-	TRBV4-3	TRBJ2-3	CASSHRAGWTDTQYF	TGCGCCAGCAGCCACCGGGCAGGATGGACAGATACGCAGTATTTT
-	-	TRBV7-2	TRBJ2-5	CASSLSEETQYF	TGTGCCAGCAGCTTATCTGAGGAGACCCAGTACTTC
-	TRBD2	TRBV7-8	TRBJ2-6	CASSRISGGASGANVLTF	TGTGCCAGCAGCCGAATTAGCGGGGGGGCCTCTGGGGCCAACGTCCTGACTTTC
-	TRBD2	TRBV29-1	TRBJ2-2	CSALPPGRVGTGELFF	TGCAGCGCCCTCCCCCCCGGGAGGGTTGGGACCGGGGAGCTGTTTTTT
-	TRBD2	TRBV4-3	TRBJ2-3	CASSPLAVGTDTQYF	TGCGCCAGCAGTCCACTAGCGGTTGGCACAGATACGCAGTATTTT
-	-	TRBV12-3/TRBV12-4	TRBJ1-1	CASSLKNTEAFF	TGTGCCAGCAGTTTGAAGAACACTGAAGCTTTCTTT
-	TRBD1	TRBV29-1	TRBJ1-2	CSVDATGGWGYTF	TGCAGCGTTGATGCAACAGGGGGCTGGGGCTACACCTTC
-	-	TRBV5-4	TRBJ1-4	CASSLPGIEEKLFF	TGTGCCAGCAGCTTACCAGGGATAGAAGAAAAACTGTTTTTT
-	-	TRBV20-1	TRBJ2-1	CSARLSGSILNDEQFF	TGCAGTGCTAGACTCAGCGGTTCCATTCTGAACGATGAGCAGTTCTTC
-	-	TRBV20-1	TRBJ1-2	CSARRAGDLNYGYTF	TGCAGTGCTAGGAGAGCAGGGGATCTCAACTATGGCTACACCTTC
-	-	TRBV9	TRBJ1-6	CASSDSPEGSNPLHF	TGTGCCAGCAGCGACAGCCCCGAGGGGTCGAATCCCCTCCACTTT
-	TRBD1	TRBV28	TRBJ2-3	CASSLQGNTQYF	TGTGCCAGCAGCCTACAGGGGAACACGCAGTATTTT
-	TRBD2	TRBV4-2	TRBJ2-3	CASSQRSGGKDTQYF	TGTGCCAGCAGCCAAAGGAGCGGGGGGAAGGATACGCAGTATTTT
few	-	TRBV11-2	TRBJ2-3	CASSSGYTDTQYF	TGTGCCAGCAGCTCCGGATACACAGATACGCAGTATTTT
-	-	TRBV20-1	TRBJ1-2	CSARDSTGYNYGYTF	TGCAGTGCTAGGGATTCGACAGGCTATAACTATGGCTACACCTTC
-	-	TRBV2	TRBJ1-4	CASRTDYNEKLFF	TGTGCCAGCAGGACGGATTATAATGAAAAACTGTTTTTT
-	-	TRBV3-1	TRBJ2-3	CASSQVPGAAQYF	TGTGCCAGCAGCCAAGTGCCAGGGGCGGCGCAGTATTTT
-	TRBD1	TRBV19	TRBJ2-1	CASSIDGGQGSNEQFF	TGTGCCAGTAGTATAGATGGGGGACAGGGATCTAATGAGCAGTTCTTC
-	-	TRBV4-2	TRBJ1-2	CASSQVSLGGRGTNYGYTF	TGTGCCAGCAGCCAAGTCTCCCTTGGTGGCAGGGGAACTAACTATGGCTACACCTTC
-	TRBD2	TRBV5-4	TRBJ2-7	CASSLGEGYEQYF	TGTGCCAGCAGCTTGGGGGAGGGTTACGAGCAGTACTTC